This entry concerns a single T cell receptor beta chain. Its matching antigen is unknown. The record originates from a study of blood T cells in healthy people across ages. Study-wide findings and caveats: The CMV status of each donor remained undetermined, and this could have confounded shifts in expanded clonotypes.

Each individual donor underwent a draw of approximately 10 milliliters of peripheral blood. The CDR3 loop spans 14 amino acids. The germline CDR1 and CDR2 sequences are SGHAT and FQNNGV. Deletions cut 4 bases from V and 7 bases from J, with 16 bases between. For the second PCR, which ran for 7 to 11 cycles, a sample-barcoded 5' primer and a J-beta primer mix were used. Every cDNA molecule bore a tag from a template-switch adaptor containing 12 random nucleotides. In TCRdb, the 5' RACE reads were re-called with MiXCR into one record per CDR3 protein. The sample has some 1,000,000 distinct CDR3 sequences; less than 25% are singletons. Another study also made use of these data, one on T cells of mothers and their children. This second study says: Relative to unrelated pairs, biologically related mother-child dyads exhibited marginally greater, non-significant overlap.

The sample comprised blood. The chain employs TRBV11-2 and TRBJ1-2; D is perhaps TRBD1 (6 bases). This sequence originates from a girl between 2 and 10 years old in good health. The CDR3 loop reads CASSSAEQGAGYTF. CDR3 nucleotides: TGTGCCAGCAGCTCTGCCGAACAGGGAGCTGGCTACACCTTC.